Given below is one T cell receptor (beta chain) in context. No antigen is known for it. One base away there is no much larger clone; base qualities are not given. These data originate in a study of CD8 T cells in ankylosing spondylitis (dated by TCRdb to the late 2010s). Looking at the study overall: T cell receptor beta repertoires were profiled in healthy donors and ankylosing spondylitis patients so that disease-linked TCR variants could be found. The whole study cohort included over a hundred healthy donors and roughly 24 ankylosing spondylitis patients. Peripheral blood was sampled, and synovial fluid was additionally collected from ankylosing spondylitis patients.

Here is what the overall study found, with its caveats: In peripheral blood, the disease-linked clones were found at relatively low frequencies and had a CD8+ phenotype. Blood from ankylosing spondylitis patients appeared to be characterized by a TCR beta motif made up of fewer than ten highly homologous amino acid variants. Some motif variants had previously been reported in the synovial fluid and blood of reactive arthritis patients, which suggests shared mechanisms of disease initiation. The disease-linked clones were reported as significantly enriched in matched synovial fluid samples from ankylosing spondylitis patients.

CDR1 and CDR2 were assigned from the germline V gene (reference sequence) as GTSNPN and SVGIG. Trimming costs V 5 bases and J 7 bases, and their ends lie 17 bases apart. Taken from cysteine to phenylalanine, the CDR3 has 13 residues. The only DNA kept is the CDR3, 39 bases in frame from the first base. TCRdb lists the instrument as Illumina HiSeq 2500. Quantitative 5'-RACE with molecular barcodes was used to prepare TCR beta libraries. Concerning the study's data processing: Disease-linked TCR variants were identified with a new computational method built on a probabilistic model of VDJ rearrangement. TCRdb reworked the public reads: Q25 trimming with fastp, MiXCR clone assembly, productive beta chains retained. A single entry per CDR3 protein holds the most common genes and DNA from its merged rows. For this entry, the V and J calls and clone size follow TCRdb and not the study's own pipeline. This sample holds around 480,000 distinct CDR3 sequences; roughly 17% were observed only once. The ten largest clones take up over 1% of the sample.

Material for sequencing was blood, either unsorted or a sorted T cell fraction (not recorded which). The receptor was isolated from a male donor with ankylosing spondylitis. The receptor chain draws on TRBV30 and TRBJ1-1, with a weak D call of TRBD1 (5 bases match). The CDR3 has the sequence CAWGGDHGNEAFF. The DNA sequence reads TGTGCCTGGGGGGGGGACCACGGAAATGAAGCTTTCTTT.